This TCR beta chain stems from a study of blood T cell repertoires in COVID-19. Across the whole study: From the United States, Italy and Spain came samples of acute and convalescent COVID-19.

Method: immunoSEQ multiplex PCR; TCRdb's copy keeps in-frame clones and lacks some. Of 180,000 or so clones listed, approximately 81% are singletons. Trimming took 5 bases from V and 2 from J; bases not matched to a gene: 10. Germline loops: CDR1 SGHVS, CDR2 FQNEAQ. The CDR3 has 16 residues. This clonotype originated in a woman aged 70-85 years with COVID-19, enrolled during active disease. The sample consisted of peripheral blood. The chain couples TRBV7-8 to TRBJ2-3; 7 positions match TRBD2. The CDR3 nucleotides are TGTGCCAGCAGCCCCACCGGGACTATAATCACAGATACGCAGTATTTT. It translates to CASSPTGTIITDTQYF. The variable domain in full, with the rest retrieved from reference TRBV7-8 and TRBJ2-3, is GAGVSQSPRYKVAKRGQDVALRCDPISGHVSLFWYQQALGQGPEFLTYFQNEAQLDKSGLPSDRFFAERPEGSVSTLKIQRTQQEDSAVYLCASSPTGTIITDTQYFGPGTRLTVL.